This T cell receptor (beta chain) was captured in a study of cytomegalovirus exposure and HLA in healthy donors. PCR primers comprised 60 Vbeta and 13 Jbeta primers. TCRdb's table, derived via immunoSEQ multiplex PCR, lists solely in-frame clones and lacks some. The data show more than 95,000 clones, roughly 71% seen once. In regard to this clone: The target antigen is unknown.

The V gene end was trimmed by 2 bases and the J gene end by 8 bases; junction bases not matched to a gene: 5. The germline V gene has CDR1 SGHNT and CDR2 YYREEE (reference sequence). The CDR3 consists of 14 residues. Study results and caveats: Rarity held for most TCR sequences, but there were some public TCRs that occurred in many donors.

Sequenced: PBMCs. This TCR was recovered from a woman aged 50 to 60 in good health and CMV-seropositive. The chain couples TRBV5-4 to TRBJ1-4, with 8 bases matching TRBD1. CDR3 in amino acids: CASSLSRGQEKLFF. In DNA, the CDR3 is TGTGCCAGCAGCTTAAGCAGGGGGCAGGAAAAACTGTTTTTT.